This entry describes one TCR beta chain. The antigen is not known. This sample is drawn from a study of shared clonotypes between healthy human individuals. Study observations and caveats: Sampling covered nothing but blood. Tissue TCR repertoires likely differ from those found in blood.

V lost 4 bases and J lost 7; bases outside the gene matches: 8. Germline CDR1 and CDR2: SGHVS and FQNEAQ. The CDR3 extends over 15 amino acids. Some 30,000 T cell genomes (about 270 ng DNA) went into each PBMC replicate. The sequencing of unsorted PBMC DNA took place on ten immunoSEQ deep assay plates. Authors' data handling: ImmunoSEQ gave junction-only sequences without quality scores, so filtering differed. Produced via immunoSEQ multiplex PCR; TCRdb's table is partial and in-frame only. D and trimming were read from the DNA, whereas the V and J calls and clone size are those reported in that table. The sample has some 530,000 clones, about 78% seen once.

This clonotype was sampled from a woman aged 40 to 50 in good health. Some clones in this sample may be carry-over from other donors' samples. The rearrangement uses TRBV7-8 and TRBJ2-7, with 12 bases lining up with TRBD2. Sequencing input: PBMCs. CDR3 in amino acids: CASSSSFTSGREQYF. The CDR3 region has the DNA TGTGCCAGCAGCTCCTCCTTCACTAGCGGGAGGGAGCAGTACTTC.